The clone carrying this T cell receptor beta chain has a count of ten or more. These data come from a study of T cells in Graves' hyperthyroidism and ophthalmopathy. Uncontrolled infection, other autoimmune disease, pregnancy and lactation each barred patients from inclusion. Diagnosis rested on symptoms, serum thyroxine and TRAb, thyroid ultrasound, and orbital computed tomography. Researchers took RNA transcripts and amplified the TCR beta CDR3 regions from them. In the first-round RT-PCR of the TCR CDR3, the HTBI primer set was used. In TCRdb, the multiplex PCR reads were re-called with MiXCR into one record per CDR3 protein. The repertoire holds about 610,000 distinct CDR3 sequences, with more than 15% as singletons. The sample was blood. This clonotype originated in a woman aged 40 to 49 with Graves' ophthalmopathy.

This CDR3 is CASSPLDGSSYEQYF. CDR3 sequence (DNA): TGTGCCAGCAGCCCCCTGGACGGAAGCTCCTACGAGCAGTACTTC. The chain combines TRBV28 with TRBJ2-7, with no clear D. The CDR3 length is 15 residues. Trimming took 6 bases from V and 0 from J, leaving 15 bases between them. Germline V gene lookup returns CDR1 MDHEN and CDR2 SYDVKM.